Each of the 21 T cell receptor beta chains below was sequenced from the same sample in a study of T-cell memory formation after mild COVID-19. TCRdb reprocessed the 5' RACE reads via MiXCR and lists one record per CDR3 protein. The table has approximately 200,000 distinct CDR3 sequences, about a sixth seen once. The sample comprised PBMCs or a T cell subset sorted from them (not recorded which). Receptors originate from an adult woman who had mild COVID-19 (a few samples of this study predate the infection). Cell type and time point are not known.

This clonotype was found a few times. This rearrangement joins TRBV14 to TRBJ2-3; D remains unclear. Per the germline V gene, CDR1 is SGHDN and CDR2 is FVKESK. Trimming shortened V by 4 bases and J by 1 base, and 6 bases separated the two germline ends. The CDR3 has 13 amino acids. The chain's CDR3 is CASSRPGTDTQYF. CDR3 coding DNA: TGTGCCAGCAGCCGTCCGGGCACAGATACGCAGTATTTT.

This clonotype was observed a few times. V is TRBV15 and J is TRBJ2-7; a possible D gene is TRBD2 (6 bases). The CDR3 covers 16 residues. CDR1 is LNHNV, CDR2 YYDKDF, per germline (reference sequence). The V gene lost 4 bases and the J gene lost 6 bases, with 22 bases spanning the gap. DNA of the CDR3: TGTGCCACCAGCACCCTAAATCTAGCTCTGGGGGGCGAGCAGTACTTC. Residues: CATSTLNLALGGEQYF.

This clonotype was recorded a few times. V is TRBV10-3 and J is TRBJ2-3; 10 bases agree with TRBD2. Germline V lookup: CDR1 ENHRY, CDR2 SYGVKD. The CDR3 loop spans 16 amino acids. Trimming took 6 bases from V and 3 from J; bases not matched to a gene: 9. CDR3 sequence reads: CAIRPYGTSETDTQYF. CDR3 nucleotides: TGTGCCATCAGGCCCTACGGGACTAGCGAGACAGATACGCAGTATTTT.

This clonotype showed up just a few times. The chain is built from TRBV25-1 and TRBJ1-1, with a weak D call TRBD1 (6 bases). CDR3 length: 15 amino acids. CDR1 MGHDK and CDR2 SYGVNS come from the germline V gene. Trimming took off 6 bases at V and 0 bases at J, with 14 bases between the two ends. CDR3 in amino acids: CASRATGKMNTEAFF. Here the CDR3 DNA reads TGTGCCAGCAGGGCGACAGGTAAAATGAACACTGAAGCTTTCTTT.

The rearrangement joins TRBV12-3 or TRBV12-4 to TRBJ1-4; 9 bases fit TRBD1. V lost 7 bases to trimming and J lost 4 bases; unmatched junction nucleotides: 10. This CDR3 contains 16 residues. CDR3 DNA sequence: TGTGCCAGCAACATACAGGGGGCGGCTAGTAATGAAAAACTGTTTTTT. It codes for CASNIQGAASNEKLFF.

There are a few counts of this clonotype. This chain uses TRBV12-3 or TRBV12-4 with TRBJ1-5; 8 bases line up with TRBD1. The CDR3 has 13 amino acids. Losses at the gene ends were 7 bases for V and 6 bases for J; bases not matched to a gene: 5. CDR3 coding DNA: TGTGCCAGCAACAGGGGGAGGGGTCAGCCCCAGCATTTT. Residues: CASNRGRGQPQHF.

This clonotype has just a few counts. This chain joins TRBV24-1 and TRBJ1-1; the D is unclear. CDR3 length equals 12 residues. Per the germline V gene, CDR1 is KGHDR and CDR2 is SFDVKD. Trimming removed 9 bases at V and 3 bases at J, with 10 bases between. The CDR3 sequence is CATPRRDTEAFF. The CDR3 nucleotides are TGTGCCACCCCTAGACGGGACACTGAAGCTTTCTTT.

V gene TRBV9 combines with J gene TRBJ2-2, with 9 bases fitting TRBD1. The CDR3 totals 15 residues. Germline-derived CDR1 and CDR2 are SGDLS and YYNGEE. Germline trimming cut 4 bases from V and 4 bases from J; bases unmatched to any gene: 5. In DNA form, the CDR3 reads TGTGCCAGCAGCCTACAGGGGGCGAGCACCGGGGAGCTGTTTTTT. Translating it yields CASSLQGASTGELFF.

The chain is built from TRBV9 and TRBJ2-1; 15 nucleotides line up with TRBD2. The V segment lost 0 bases and the J segment 8 bases; nucleotides outside the gene matches: 9. This CDR3 contains 18 residues. CDR1 and CDR2 from the germline V gene are SGDLS and YYNGEE. The CDR3 nucleotides are TGTGCCAGCAGCGTAGACCCGGGACTAGCGGGAGGAGCAGATGAGCAGTTCTTC. Translating it yields CASSVDPGLAGGADEQFF.

This clonotype appeared a few times. J is TRBJ2-2 and V is TRBV7-9, with no clear D. This CDR3 contains 15 residues. Trimming shortened V by 5 bases and J by 6 bases, and 16 bases separated the two germline ends. Germline-derived CDR1 and CDR2 are SEHNR and FQNEAQ (reference sequence). CDR3 sequence: CASSPPPSTSGELFF. For the CDR3, the DNA is TGTGCCAGCAGCCCGCCCCCCTCCACCTCCGGGGAGCTGTTTTTT.

This clonotype has more than one count but fewer than ten. The V and J genes are TRBV7-9 and TRBJ2-5; no firm D call. This CDR3 contains 14 residues. V was pared by 0 bases and J by 5 bases, with 10 bases between. Germline CDR1 is SEHNR and CDR2 is FQNEAQ (reference sequence). The CDR3: CASSLAGSLETQYF. In DNA form, the CDR3 reads TGTGCCAGCAGCTTAGCAGGCTCTTTGGAGACCCAGTACTTC.

This clonotype showed up just a few times. The chain has TRBV12-3 or TRBV12-4 and TRBJ2-5; D is uncertain. This CDR3 spans 14 amino acids. The V end was cut by 3 bases, the J end by 5 bases, with 13 bases between. The CDR3 reads CASSFGSSYETQYF. The CDR3 DNA follows: TGTGCCAGCAGTTTCGGCAGCAGCTACGAGACCCAGTACTTC.

This clonotype was seen only a few times. The chain joins TRBV5-1 to TRBJ2-1, with TRBD2 matching over 11 bases. V lost 4 bases to trimming and J lost 8 bases; unmatched junction nucleotides: 14. Looked up from germline, CDR1 is SGHRS and CDR2 is YFSETQ. The CDR3 is made up of 17 amino acids. CDR3 nucleotides: TGCGCCAGCAGCCCGACTAGCGGGGCCCTCATAGGCGATGAGCAGTTCTTC. This sequence encodes CASSPTSGALIGDEQFF.

Regarding this clonotype: The junction departs from germline at one end; a sequencing error may be responsible. The chain uses TRBV4-1 and TRBJ2-2, with no clear D. The germline gives CDR1 MGHRA, CDR2 YSYEKL. The CDR3 totals 16 residues. DNA of the CDR3: TGCGCCAGCAGCCAAGTTGAAAGAGTTAACACAGGGGAGCTGTTTTTT. Protein sequence: CASSQVERVNTGELFF.

J is TRBJ1-1 and V is TRBV30, with TRBD1 as a possible D gene (5 bases). This CDR3 has 14 amino acids. V lost 2 bases to trimming and J lost 5 bases, with 15 bases between them. Germline values: CDR1 GTSNPN, CDR2 SVGIG (reference sequence). The CDR3 coding sequence is TGTGCCTGGAGTCGTAGGAGGGGCGGGACTGAAGCTTTCTTT. It codes for CAWSRRRGGTEAFF.

The table lists this clonotype with a few counts. V is TRBV19 and J is TRBJ2-5, with D perhaps TRBD1 (6 bases). Germline CDR1 reads LNHDA; CDR2 reads SQIVND (reference sequence). The germline V and J ends were trimmed by 6 bases and 7 bases, with 24 bases remaining between them. The CDR3 spans 16 residues. CDR3 in DNA: TGTGCCAGTAGCCCCCCGGACAGACCCCCGCGTGGGACCCAGTACTTC. Its translation: CASSPPDRPPRGTQYF.

The V gene is TRBV24-1, the J gene TRBJ2-3, with D possibly being TRBD1 or TRBD2 (5 bases each). The germline gives CDR1 KGHDR, CDR2 SFDVKD. V lost 2 bases and J 4 bases, leaving 24 bases between the germline ends. This CDR3 has 19 residues. The CDR3 sequence: CATSDSYRDAGLWADTQYF. The DNA of the CDR3 is TGTGCCACCAGTGATTCGTACCGGGACGCCGGTCTTTGGGCAGATACGCAGTATTTT.

This clonotype has more than one count but fewer than ten. This sequence joins TRBV6-2 or TRBV6-3 and TRBJ2-7, with TRBD2 matching over 12 bases. The CDR3 is 16 amino acids. J lost 2 bases, V lost 4 bases, and 6 bases had no gene match. Germline CDR1 MNHEY, CDR2 SVGEGT. The CDR3, as DNA: TGTGCCAGCAGTTTCAGGACTAGCGGGATCGCCTACGAGCAGTACTTC. Translation gives CASSFRTSGIAYEQYF.

This clonotype was detected many times. This rearrangement joins TRBV14 to TRBJ2-5, with D unresolved. Germline CDR1 reads SGHDN; CDR2 reads FVKESK. V was shortened by 1 base and J by 3 bases, with 9 bases between the two germline ends. This CDR3 is built from 14 residues. The DNA of the CDR3 is TGTGCCAGCAGCCAAGTTGGAGTGGAAGAGACCCAGTACTTC. Translating it yields CASSQVGVEETQYF.

V usage is TRBV11-2 and J usage is TRBJ2-3; 9 positions agree with TRBD2. The CDR3 is made up of 16 amino acids. CDR1 is SGHAT, CDR2 FQNNGV, per germline. With V trimmed by 5 bases and J by 4 bases, 10 bases remained unmatched. Written as DNA, the CDR3 is TGTGCCAGCAGCCGGAATAGCGGGGGATCGTCAGATACGCAGTATTTT. As protein: CASSRNSGGSSDTQYF.

This clonotype has more than one count but fewer than ten. The rearrangement joins TRBV13 to TRBJ1-3; tentative D call: TRBD1 (5 bases). V was trimmed by 3 bases and J by 0 bases, leaving 9 bases between them. Germline CDR1 is PRHDT and CDR2 is FYEKMQ (reference sequence). The length of the CDR3 is 15 residues. CDR3 protein: CASSLGDRSGNTIYF. In nucleotides, the CDR3 is TGTGCCAGCAGCTTGGGGGACCGCTCTGGAAACACCATATATTTT.